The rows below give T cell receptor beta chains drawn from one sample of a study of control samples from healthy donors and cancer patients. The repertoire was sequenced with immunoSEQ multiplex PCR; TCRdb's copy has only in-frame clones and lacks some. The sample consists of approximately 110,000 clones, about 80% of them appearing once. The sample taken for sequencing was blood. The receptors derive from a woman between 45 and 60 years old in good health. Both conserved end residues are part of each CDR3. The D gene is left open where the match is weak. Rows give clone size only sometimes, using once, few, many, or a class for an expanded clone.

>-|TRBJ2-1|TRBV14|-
CASSPFYRVNEQFF
TGTGCCAGCAGCCCCTTTTACAGGGTTAATGAGCAGTTCTTC
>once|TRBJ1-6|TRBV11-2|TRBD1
CASSRRGQGATPLHF
TGTGCCAGCAGCCGTAGAGGTCAGGGGGCAACGCCCCTCCACTTT
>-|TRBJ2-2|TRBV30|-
CAWRGQTGELFF
TGTGCCTGGAGGGGCCAGACCGGGGAGCTGTTTTTT
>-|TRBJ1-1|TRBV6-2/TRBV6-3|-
CASSLMNTEAFF
TGTGCCAGCAGCTTAATGAACACTGAAGCTTTCTTT
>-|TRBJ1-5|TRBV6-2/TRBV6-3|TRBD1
CASSAGTGGHQPQHF
TGTGCCAGCAGTGCAGGGACAGGGGGTCACCAGCCCCAGCATTTT
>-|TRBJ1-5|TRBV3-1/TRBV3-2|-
CASSQEVNQPQHF
TGTGCCAGCAGCCAAGAAGTCAATCAGCCCCAGCATTTT
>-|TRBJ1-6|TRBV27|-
CASSMTACGNSPLHF
TGTGCCAGCAGTATGACAGCGTGCGGTAATTCACCCCTCCACTTT
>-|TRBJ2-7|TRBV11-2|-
CASSLGSFEQYF
TGTGCCAGCAGCTTAGGGAGCTTCGAGCAGTACTTC
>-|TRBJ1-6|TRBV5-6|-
CASSKRGRNSPLHF
TGTGCCAGCAGCAAAAGGGGGAGGAATTCACCCCTCCACTTT
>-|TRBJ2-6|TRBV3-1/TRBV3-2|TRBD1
CASSQTGGPGANVLTF
TGTGCCAGCAGCCAGACAGGGGGCCCTGGGGCCAACGTCCTGACTTTC
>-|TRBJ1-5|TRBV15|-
CATSRDPGIGNQPQHF
TGTGCCACCAGCAGAGACCCAGGGATCGGCAATCAGCCCCAGCATTTT
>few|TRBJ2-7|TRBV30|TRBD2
CAWSVQWTSGGSSYEQYF
TGTGCCTGGAGTGTACAATGGACTAGCGGGGGGAGCTCCTACGAGCAGTACTTC
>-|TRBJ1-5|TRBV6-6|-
CASSAEGAHQPQHF
TGTGCCAGCAGTGCCGAGGGCGCTCATCAGCCCCAGCATTTT
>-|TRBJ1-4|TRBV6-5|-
CASSAIKEKLFF
TGTGCCAGCTCAGCCATAAAGGAAAAACTGTTTTTT
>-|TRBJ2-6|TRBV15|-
CATSIFGTSGANVLTF
TGTGCCACCAGTATTTTTGGAACCTCTGGGGCCAACGTCCTGACTTTC
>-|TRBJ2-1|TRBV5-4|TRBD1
CASSLTGGYNEQFF
TGTGCCAGCAGCTTGACAGGGGGCTACAATGAGCAGTTCTTC
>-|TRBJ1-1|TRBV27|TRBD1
CASSFRTGGSEAFF
TGTGCCAGCAGTTTCCGGACAGGGGGCTCTGAAGCTTTCTTT
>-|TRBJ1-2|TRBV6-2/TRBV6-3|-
CASSYDGYGYTF
TGTGCCAGCAGTTACGACGGCTATGGCTACACCTTC
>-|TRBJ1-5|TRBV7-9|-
CASSEPLGPQHF
TGTGCCAGCAGCGAACCACTAGGGCCCCAGCATTTT
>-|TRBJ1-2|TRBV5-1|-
CASSLGSNYGYTF
TGCGCCAGCAGCCTGGGTTCTAACTATGGCTACACCTTC
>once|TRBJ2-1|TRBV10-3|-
CAIRDSSYNEQFF
TGTGCCATCAGGGATAGCTCCTACAATGAGCAGTTCTTC
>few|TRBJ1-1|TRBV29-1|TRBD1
CSVEGGNRGQNTEAFF
TGCAGCGTTGAAGGGGGGAACAGGGGGCAAAACACTGAAGCTTTCTTT
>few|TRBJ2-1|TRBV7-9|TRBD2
CASSRGLAGGRRYNEQFF
TGTGCCAGCTCTAGAGGACTAGCGGGAGGGAGGCGCTACAATGAGCAGTTCTTC
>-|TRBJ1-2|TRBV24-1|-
CATSADNYGYTF
TGTGCCACCAGTGCGGACAACTATGGCTACACCTTC
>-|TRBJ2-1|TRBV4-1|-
CASSQDPGLNEQFF
TGCGCCAGCAGCCAAGATCCGGGGCTCAATGAGCAGTTCTTC
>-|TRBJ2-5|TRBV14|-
CASSQRWAETQYF
TGTGCCAGCAGCCAGAGGTGGGCAGAGACCCAGTACTTC
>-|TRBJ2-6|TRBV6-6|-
CASSWDGSSGANVLTF
TGTGCCAGCAGCTGGGACGGCAGCTCTGGGGCCAACGTCCTGACTTTC
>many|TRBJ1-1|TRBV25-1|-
CASSEYGSLSTEAFF
TGTGCCAGCAGTGAATACGGGAGTCTTAGCACTGAAGCTTTCTTT
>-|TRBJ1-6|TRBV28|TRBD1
CATLTGNNSPLHF
TGTGCCACCCTGACAGGGAATAATTCACCCCTCCACTTT
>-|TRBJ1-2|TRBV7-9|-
CASSQSGANYGYTF
TGTGCCAGCAGCCAAAGTGGGGCCAACTATGGCTACACCTTC
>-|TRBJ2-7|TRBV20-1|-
CSASGDTYEQYF
TGCAGTGCCAGTGGCGATACCTACGAGCAGTACTTC
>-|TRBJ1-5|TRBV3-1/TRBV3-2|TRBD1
CASSRGTAISNQPQHF
TGTGCCAGCAGCCGCGGGACAGCTATTAGCAATCAGCCCCAGCATTTT
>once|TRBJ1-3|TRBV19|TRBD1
CASSIGEYRGGGNTIYF
TGTGCCAGTAGTATAGGCGAATACAGGGGCGGAGGAAACACCATATATTTT
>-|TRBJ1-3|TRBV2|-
CASSEADGSGNTIYF
TGTGCCAGCAGTGAAGCGGATGGCTCTGGAAACACCATATATTTT
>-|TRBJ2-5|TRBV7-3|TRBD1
CASSFTGGETQYF
TGTGCCAGCAGCTTCACAGGGGGCGAGACCCAGTACTTC
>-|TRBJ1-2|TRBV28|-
CASSLWSGNEGYTF
TGTGCCAGCAGTTTATGGTCGGGAAATGAAGGCTACACCTTC
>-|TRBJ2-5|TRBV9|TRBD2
CASSPRLARGETQYF
TGTGCCAGCAGCCCGAGACTAGCGAGGGGAGAGACCCAGTACTTC
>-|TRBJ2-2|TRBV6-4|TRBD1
CASSDGTGANTGELFF
TGTGCCAGCAGTGACGGGACAGGGGCGAACACCGGGGAGCTGTTTTTT
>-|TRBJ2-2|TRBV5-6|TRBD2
CASSLLAGGSGELFF
TGTGCCAGCAGCTTGCTAGCGGGAGGTTCCGGGGAGCTGTTTTTT
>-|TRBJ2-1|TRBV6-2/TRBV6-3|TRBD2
CASSYSPPSGIYNEQFF
TGTGCCAGCAGTTACTCTCCTCCTAGCGGAATTTACAATGAGCAGTTCTTC
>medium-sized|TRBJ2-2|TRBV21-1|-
CASSKDNRGTNTGELFF
TGTGCCAGCAGCAAAGATAACAGGGGAACGAACACCGGGGAGCTGTTTTTT
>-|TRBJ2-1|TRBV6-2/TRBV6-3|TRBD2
CASSSGTRVRDEQFF
TGTGCCAGCAGTTCAGGGACTAGGGTCCGCGATGAGCAGTTCTTC
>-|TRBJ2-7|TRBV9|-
CASSVAEGGEQYF
TGTGCCAGCAGCGTAGCTGAAGGCGGAGAGCAGTACTTC
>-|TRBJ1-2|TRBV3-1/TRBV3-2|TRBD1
CASSQGGQGDGYTF
TGTGCCAGCAGCCAAGGGGGACAGGGTGATGGCTACACCTTC
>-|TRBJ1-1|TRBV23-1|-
CASSQWFHRGAIPEAFF
TGCGCCAGCAGTCAATGGTTCCACCGGGGAGCCATCCCTGAAGCTTTCTTT
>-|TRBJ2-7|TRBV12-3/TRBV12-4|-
CASSFGRYEQYF
TGTGCCAGCAGTTTCGGGCGGTACGAGCAGTACTTC
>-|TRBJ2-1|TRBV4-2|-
CASSQGPEQFF
TGTGCCAGCAGCCAAGGTCCTGAGCAGTTCTTC
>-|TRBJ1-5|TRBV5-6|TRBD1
CASSSTTGAYNQPQHF
TGTGCCAGCAGCTCGACGACAGGGGCCTACAATCAGCCCCAGCATTTT
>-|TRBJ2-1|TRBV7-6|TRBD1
CASTAWDRGDNEQFF
TGTGCCAGCACCGCTTGGGACAGGGGCGACAATGAGCAGTTCTTC
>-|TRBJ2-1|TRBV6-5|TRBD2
CASSPSGSAYNEQFF
TGTGCCAGCAGTCCAAGCGGGAGCGCCTACAATGAGCAGTTCTTC
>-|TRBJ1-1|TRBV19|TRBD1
CASSTQGGNTEAFF
TGTGCCAGTAGTACACAGGGGGGGAACACTGAAGCTTTCTTT
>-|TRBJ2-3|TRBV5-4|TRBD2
CASSSTRLAGGPGADTQYF
TGTGCCAGCAGCTCTACGCGACTAGCGGGAGGGCCGGGGGCAGATACGCAGTATTTT
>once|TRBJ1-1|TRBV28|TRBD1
CASSLEFSWDRGPKSEAFF
TGTGCCAGCAGTTTAGAATTCTCGTGGGACAGGGGACCGAAGTCTGAAGCTTTCTTT
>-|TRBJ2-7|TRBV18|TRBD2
CASSPRLAENSYEQYF
TGTGCCAGCTCACCACGGCTAGCGGAAAACTCCTACGAGCAGTACTTC
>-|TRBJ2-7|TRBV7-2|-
CASSLEVDSSYEQYF
TGTGCCAGCAGCTTAGAGGTGGATTCTAGCTACGAGCAGTACTTC
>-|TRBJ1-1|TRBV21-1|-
CARQGNTEAFF
TGTGCCAGACAGGGGAACACTGAAGCTTTCTTT
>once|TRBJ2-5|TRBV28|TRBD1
CASSRRTGGGQETQYF
TGTGCCAGCAGTCGCCGGACAGGGGGGGGGCAAGAGACCCAGTACTTC
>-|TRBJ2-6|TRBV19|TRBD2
CASSRGLAGVGGANVLTF
TGTGCCAGTAGCCGCGGACTAGCGGGAGTCGGTGGGGCCAACGTCCTGACTTTC
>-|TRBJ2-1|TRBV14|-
CASSQDRPTYNEQFF
TGTGCCAGCAGCCAAGATCGGCCTACCTACAATGAGCAGTTCTTC